The source of this TCR beta chain is a study of human T cells and chemical hapten exposure (dated by TCRdb to the early 2020s). A note on the overall study: For sensitization, 2% DPC in acetone was applied to an approximately 2 cm by approximately 2 cm area of upper inner arm skin. Patients additionally received weekly therapeutic DPC doses to the scalp throughout the roughly 26-week study period. Patch tests used Finn chambers with 0.01% DPC on the upper back, scored after 6 days by International Contact Dermatitis Research Group standards. The mostly female patient cohort included alopecia areata with under or over 50% scalp involvement, alopecia totalis and alopecia universalis. Libraries were combined into a pool for sequencing, and differences in TCR yield between samples came mainly from small differences in library volumes within the pool. This study followed changes in the peripheral blood TCR repertoire in vivo during primary and secondary sensitization of alopecia patients to the hapten diphenylcyclopropenone (DPC). Blood samples were taken from patients before sensitization (week 0) and at 2, 6 and about 24 weeks after DPC sensitization. Twenty-nine alopecia patients provided blood for TCR sequencing at one to four time points (pre-sensitization, 2, 6 and 24 weeks). Study-wide findings and limitations: Repeated subsampling changed both the strength of the expansion versus patch-test correlation and the threshold at which that correlation became significant. Because every patient had alopecia, a presumed autoimmune disease, the patients' immune response might differ from that of healthy individuals. The number of PT1 expanded TCRs positively correlated with patch test score, significant at thresholds 8, 16 and 32 but not 4. Significantly more large CDR3 similarity clusters were formed by expanded TCRs than by pre-sensitization or healthy control sets, consistent with antigen-driven responses. The number of TCRs above 1 in 1000 frequency did not change with DPC sensitization; there was no evidence of global repertoire structure alterations.

The library was built by means of RACE. This sample was sequenced with a NextSeq 500. During library preparation, unique molecular identifiers were attached to individual cDNA molecules so that TCRs could be counted quantitatively and reproducibly. From each blood RNA sample, both TCR alpha and TCR beta chains were sequenced. As for how the authors treated the data: The median number of TCRs per sample was 85,000 to 100,000, ranging from 23,224 to 690,600. V, J and CDR3 annotation of the TCR reads was performed with the Decombinator software suite. Every sample was subsampled to the same number of TCRs (28,000) for the PS versus PT1 abundance plots. Expanded TCRs were defined as absent before sensitization and observed at least eight times at the 2-week time point. Using fastp trimming at Q25 and MiXCR clonotype assembly, TCRdb reanalyzed the public sequencing data and kept in-frame beta chains. Merged by CDR3 protein, the rows form single entries marked with the most common genes and DNA. The V and J calls follow TCRdb's processing rather than the paper's. The sample table lists about 340,000 distinct CDR3 sequences, around 7% of them with a count of one. The ten top clones hold 7.5% to 8.5% of the sample.

Concerning this clonotype itself: It has no known antigen specificity. No base-level quality is on record; no much larger clone is a single base apart.

V was cut back by 6 bases and J by 8 bases, leaving a gap of 19 bases between them. Inclusive of the bounding cysteine and phenylalanine, the CDR3 is 15 residues long. Just the 45-base CDR3 DNA is kept, in frame starting at base 1. Sequences SNHLY (CDR1) and FYNNEI (CDR2) are obtained from the germline V gene. The label giving this sample's time point can be read as: patch test 1, 2 weeks after DPC sensitization. According to the study, the label for this sample's treatment or condition signals: therapeutic diphenylcyclopropenone sensitization with weekly scalp DPC. Blood at each patch-test visit was drawn before the patch test was applied. Eligible patients were aged 18 to 70, diagnosed with alopecia, deemed suitable for DPC therapy, and excluded if pregnant. Unfractionated whole blood was collected in Tempus Blood RNA tubes, and total RNA was extracted from that blood.

The specimen comprised whole blood, sampled in connection with sensitization to the hapten diphenylcyclopropenone (DPC). The clonotype comes from a woman aged 18-35 years with alopecia areata. Some clones in this sample may be carry-over from other donors' samples. Rearrangement joined TRBV2 to TRBJ1-4; 6 matching bases give a weak D call of TRBD1. The sequenced DNA: TGTGCCAGCAGAGCAACAGGGATCATCGGGGAAAAACTGTTTTTT. This codes for CASRATGIIGEKLFF.